This T cell receptor (beta chain) was captured in a study of cytomegalovirus exposure and HLA in healthy donors. The study ran its PCR with 60 Vbeta and 13 Jbeta primers. Repertoires were generated with immunoSEQ multiplex PCR, while TCRdb's copy carries only in-frame clones and drops some. The sample carries 95,000 to 100,000 clones, around 83% recorded once. The sample taken for sequencing was PBMCs. The TCR originated in a man aged 25 to 40 in good health and CMV-seronegative.

The CDR3, as DNA: TGTGCCAGCAGCTTAACCCCCCTGAGGGAGCAGTACTTC. Translated, it gives CASSLTPLREQYF. The rearrangement links TRBV7-3 to TRBJ2-7; the D is unclear. V dropped 0 bases and J dropped 7 bases, with 10 bases sitting between them. Per germline, CDR1 SGHTA and CDR2 FQGTGA. The CDR3 is 13 residues long.